A selection of T cell receptor beta chains follows, all from one sample in a study of somatic mutations in cytotoxic T cells in rheumatoid arthritis. The method was immunoSEQ multiplex PCR; TCRdb's version includes in-frame clones alone and lacks a portion of them. The sample holds 15,000 to 20,000 clones; over 60% are singletons and the top ten take around 15%. Sequenced input: CD8+ T cells sorted from blood. The source is an adult with rheumatoid arthritis. CDR3s include the opening cysteine and the closing phenylalanine or tryptophan. Each record gives: V gene, D gene, J gene, clone size, CDR3 DNA, CDR3 protein. D genes are given only for firm matches. The size entry is marked missing in some rows and otherwise reads once, few, many or a size class.

>TRBV10-2|TRBD2|TRBJ2-1|few
TGCGCCAGCAGAGAAATGGGACTAGCGTTGGATGAGCAGTTCTTC
CASREMGLALDEQFF
>TRBV9|TRBD1|TRBJ1-3|.
TGTGCCAGCAGCGACGGGACAGGGATAGACTCTGGAAACACCATATATTTT
CASSDGTGIDSGNTIYF
>TRBV2|.|TRBJ2-7|few
TGTGCCAGCAATACGGACGCAGGATACGAGCAGTACTTC
CASNTDAGYEQYF
>TRBV6-1|TRBD1|TRBJ1-2|.
TGTGCCAGCAGTGCGACAGGGGCACTATATGGCTACACCTTC
CASSATGALYGYTF
>TRBV5-4|.|TRBJ2-3|.
TGTGCCAGCAGCTTGAAAGGGACGGGCACAGATACGCAGTATTTT
CASSLKGTGTDTQYF
>TRBV21-1|.|TRBJ2-7|few
TGTGCCAGCAGACCTGGACTAGCGGGACCCTACGAGCAGTACTTC
CASRPGLAGPYEQYF
>TRBV6-5|.|TRBJ1-3|.
TGTGCCACCACCCAGGGCACCTCCTCTGGAAACACCATATATTTT
CATTQGTSSGNTIYF
>TRBV29-1|.|TRBJ2-1|.
TGCAGCGTTGAAAACAATGAGCAGTTCTTC
CSVENNEQFF
>TRBV28|.|TRBJ2-1|.
TGTGCCAGCAGTGGGGGGGCTTTCACCGGCTACAATGAGCAGTTCTTC
CASSGGAFTGYNEQFF
>TRBV27|.|TRBJ2-3|.
TGTGCCACATCTGGACCCTTCACTGATACGCAGTATTTT
CATSGPFTDTQYF
>TRBV4-2|TRBD2|TRBJ2-7|few
TGTGCCAGCAGCCTCGGACTAGCGGGAGGGCCCTCCTACGAGCAGTACTTC
CASSLGLAGGPSYEQYF
>TRBV11-1|TRBD1|TRBJ2-1|.
TGTGCCAGCAGCCGGACAGGGAACAATAATGAGCAGTTCTTC
CASSRTGNNNEQFF
>TRBV10-3|.|TRBJ2-3|.
TGTGCCATCAGTGAGAACGAGGATACGCAGTATTTT
CAISENEDTQYF
>TRBV5-6|.|TRBJ2-7|.
TGTGCCAGCACTACCTTCGAAATAACCTACGAGCAGTACTTC
CASTTFEITYEQYF
>TRBV4-1|TRBD2|TRBJ2-5|.
TGCGCCAGCAGTTATAGGCTAGCGGGGCAAGAGACCCAGTACTTC
CASSYRLAGQETQYF
>TRBV19|.|TRBJ1-5|.
TGTGCCAGTAGTATCGCGGCGGCCACCCTCGGCCGCAATCAGCCCCAGCATTTT
CASSIAAATLGRNQPQHF
>TRBV21-1|.|TRBJ1-3|.
TGTGCCAGCAGCTCATGGGGCCTATCTGGAAACACCATATATTTT
CASSSWGLSGNTIYF
>TRBV5-1|.|TRBJ1-2|.
TGCGCCAGCAGCTTGGTATACAGTGATGGCTACACCTTC
CASSLVYSDGYTF
>TRBV13|TRBD1|TRBJ1-6|.
TGTGCCAGCAGCTTAGAACAGGGGAGCTATAATTCACCCCTCCACTTT
CASSLEQGSYNSPLHF
>TRBV9|.|TRBJ2-5|.
TGTGCCAGCAGCGTGACCAGGGTAGGAGAGACCCAGTACTTC
CASSVTRVGETQYF
>TRBV29-1|.|TRBJ1-5|few
TGCAGCGTTGATTCAGGGATTGGGCCCCAGCATTTT
CSVDSGIGPQHF
>TRBV19|.|TRBJ2-1|.
TGTGCCAGTAGTATTTTTCAGGGTGAGTTCAATGAGCAGTTCTTC
CASSIFQGEFNEQFF
>TRBV7-9|.|TRBJ1-1|few
TGTGCCAGCAGCTTACCGGGCGATCGGAAAGCTTTCTTT
CASSLPGDRKAFF
>TRBV29-1|.|TRBJ2-3|.
TGCAGCGAGATTAGCCATGGCAGGGATACGCAGTATTTT
CSEISHGRDTQYF
>TRBV27|TRBD2|TRBJ2-1|.
TGTGCCAGCTGGTCCGGGACTAGCGCCTACAATGAGCAGTTCTTC
CASWSGTSAYNEQFF
>TRBV21-1|.|TRBJ1-5|.
TGTGCCAGCAGCGCCCCATTTGAGCAGGGGGCAAGTCAGCCCCAGCATTTT
CASSAPFEQGASQPQHF
>TRBV19|.|TRBJ2-2|.
TGTGCCAGTAGTATAATGAACAGCGCGAACACCGGGGAGCTGTTTTTT
CASSIMNSANTGELFF
>TRBV28|.|TRBJ2-1|.
TGTGCCAGCAGTCACCGACAGGGACTCGAGCAGTTCTTC
CASSHRQGLEQFF
>TRBV30|.|TRBJ2-7|.
TGTGCCTGGAGTCAGCCCGGACTACCCTCCTACGAGCAGTACTTC
CAWSQPGLPSYEQYF
>TRBV27|.|TRBJ2-7|.
TGTGCCACCGCACTTTTCTACGAGCAGTACTTC
CATALFYEQYF
>TRBV2|.|TRBJ1-3|.
TGTGCCAGCAGTGGAGACACTATACAGGGTGGAAACACCATATATTTT
CASSGDTIQGGNTIYF
>TRBV14|.|TRBJ2-7|.
TGTGCCAGCAGCACCGGCTACGAGCAGTACTTC
CASSTGYEQYF
>TRBV27|.|TRBJ1-1|.
TGTGCCAGCAGCCCTTGGGGGGGAGTTGACACTGAAGCTTTCTTT
CASSPWGGVDTEAFF
>TRBV27|.|TRBJ2-5|.
TGTGCCAGCAGTTTGAGCGGAATCTGGGAGACCCAGTACTTC
CASSLSGIWETQYF
>TRBV27|.|TRBJ1-1|few
TGTGCCAGCAGCCATTCCTCAGAGGGGTCTTTCTTT
CASSHSSEGSFF
>TRBV11-2|.|TRBJ2-7|.
TGTGCCAGCAGCTTAGAGCCCGGCTACGAGCAGTACTTC
CASSLEPGYEQYF
>TRBV27|.|TRBJ1-1|few
TGTGCCAGCAGTTTAGACAGGCGGATGAACACTGAAGCTTTCTTT
CASSLDRRMNTEAFF
>TRBV7-6|TRBD2|TRBJ2-1|.
TGTGCCAGCAGCTTACAGACTAGCGGCTCCTACAATGAGCAGTTCTTC
CASSLQTSGSYNEQFF
>TRBV11-2|.|TRBJ2-1|.
TGTGCCAGCAGCTTAGGCGAGGGGTCCGACAACTACAATGAGCAGTTCTTC
CASSLGEGSDNYNEQFF
>TRBV10-2|TRBD2|TRBJ2-1|.
TGCGCCAGCTTGGGGGGGCTAGCGGGGTACAATGAGCAGTTCTTC
CASLGGLAGYNEQFF
>TRBV27|TRBD2|TRBJ2-7|.
TGTGCCAGCAGTAGCGGGGGGGGGTACGAGCAGTACTTC
CASSSGGGYEQYF
>TRBV28|.|TRBJ2-7|.
TGTGCCAGCAGTTTACCGGCCTACGAGCAGTACTTC
CASSLPAYEQYF